The 19 T cell receptor beta chains below were found in one sample sequenced in a study of regulatory T cells in long-lasting Graves disease. Combining iRepertoire HTBI primers with Arm-PCR of CDR3 regions, the authors built TCR beta libraries. Using its own MiXCR run on the multiplex PCR reads, TCRdb lists one record per CDR3 protein. The sample has roughly 400,000 distinct CDR3 sequences; approximately 16% are singletons. The time point here: newly diagnosed GD, antithyroid drugs for less than 3 months. Following extraction of RNA from PBMCs, that RNA was used to make the TCR library. The sample was also linked to a second study, of T cells in Graves' hyperthyroidism and ophthalmopathy.

The source was peripheral blood mononuclear cells (PBMCs), collected at new diagnosis, from a patient treated with antithyroid drugs. The receptors here all came from a woman aged 40 to 50 with Graves disease.

The gene calls are TRBV27 and TRBJ2-7; the D is unclear. Deletions cut 5 bases from V and 6 bases from J, with 14 bases between. CDR1 is MNHEY, CDR2 SMNVEV, per germline (reference sequence). CDR3 length equals 13 residues. CDR3 DNA: TGTGCCAGCAGTCCGTCCCCTAGTTCCGAGCAGTACTTC. This translates into CASSPSPSSEQYF.

This clonotype showed up just a few times. The genes are TRBV5-4 and TRBJ2-2; a possible D gene is TRBD2 (6 bases). The V gene's germline CDR1 is SGHNT and CDR2 YYREEE (reference sequence). Between the trimmed V and J ends, which lost 1 base and 0 bases, there was a span of 10 bases. The length of the CDR3 is 16 residues. The CDR3 loop reads CASSLLSGSNTGELFF. CDR3 nucleotides: TGTGCCAGCAGCTTGCTCAGCGGGTCGAACACCGGGGAGCTGTTTTTT.

This clonotype came up many times. The CDR3 loop reads CSAIGRAGDTQYF. CDR3 nucleotide sequence: TGCAGTGCTATTGGTCGGGCAGGGGATACGCAGTATTTT. This chain links TRBV20-1 with TRBJ2-3; D is perhaps TRBD1 (5 bases). From germline, CDR1 is DFQATT and CDR2 SNEGSKA (reference sequence). This CDR3 contains 13 residues. V was pared by 4 bases and J by 6 bases, with 14 bases between.

This clonotype was counted ten times or more. The chain links TRBV11-2 to TRBJ2-6; TRBD1 or TRBD2 may be the D gene (5 bases each). The germline gives CDR1 SGHAT, CDR2 FQNNGV. This CDR3 region has 16 residues. V was clipped by 3 bases and J by 0 bases, with 9 bases between them. CDR3: CASSLGPNSGANVLTF. CDR3 sequence (DNA): TGTGCCAGCAGCTTGGGACCGAACTCTGGGGCCAACGTCCTGACTTTC.

The V and J genes are TRBV7-9 and TRBJ2-5; no reliable D call. Germline loops: CDR1 SEHNR, CDR2 FQNEAQ (reference sequence). This CDR3 is 14 amino acids long. V was cut by 1 base and J by 1 base, with 7 bases left in between. CDR3 in DNA: TGTGCCAGCAGCTTAGTCGTTGCCCAAGAGACCCAGTACTTC. Protein: CASSLVVAQETQYF.

This clonotype was seen at least ten times. V is TRBV12-3 or TRBV12-4 and J is TRBJ1-5; TRBD1 aligns across 7 bases. The CDR3 is made up of 20 amino acids. With 2 bases clipped from V and 0 bases from J, the junction kept 16 bases outside the gene matches. CDR3 protein: CASSLWDDRAIFYSNQPQHF. CDR3 DNA: TGTGCCAGCAGTTTATGGGACGACAGGGCAATTTTTTATAGCAATCAGCCCCAGCATTTT.

This clonotype turned up a few times. This chain links TRBV7-9 with TRBJ2-7; 7 bases align to TRBD2. The CDR3 loop spans 15 amino acids. CDR1 is SEHNR, CDR2 FQNEAQ, per germline (reference sequence). Losses at the gene ends were 5 bases for V and 4 bases for J; bases not matched to a gene: 11. CDR3 amino acids: CASSRVAGVGYEQYF. In nucleotides, the CDR3 is TGTGCCAGCAGCCGAGTAGCGGGTGTCGGATACGAGCAGTACTTC.

This clonotype was recorded at least ten times. The chain employs TRBV11-2 and TRBJ2-1; TRBD1 matches 8 bases. Trimming took 8 bases from V and 6 from J; bases not matched to a gene: 6. Per the germline V gene, CDR1 is SGHAT and CDR2 is FQNNGV. The CDR3 sequence is 13 residues long. The CDR3 reads CASGLGQGNEQFF. CDR3 in DNA: TGTGCCAGCGGACTCGGACAGGGCAATGAGCAGTTCTTC.

In DNA, the CDR3 is TGTGCCAGCAGCTTGGACCGGGAGCTGTTTTTT. Encoded protein: CASSLDRELFF. This chain uses TRBV5-4 with TRBJ2-2; D is unresolved. CDR3 size: 11 residues. Germline CDR1 and CDR2: SGHNT and YYREEE (reference sequence). V lost 0 bases to trimming and J lost 9 bases, with 3 bases between them.

In regard to this clonotype: This may come from a read error, since a much larger clone is one base off. The chain combines TRBV7-9 with TRBJ2-1; D uncertain. V gave up 5 bases and J gave up 5 bases, with 10 bases separating them. The length of the CDR3 is 13 residues. CDR1 SEHNR and CDR2 FQNEAQ come from the germline V gene (reference sequence). As DNA, the CDR3 is TGTGCCAGCAGCCTTAGCCAAAACAATGAGCAGTTCTTC. It specifies CASSLSQNNEQFF. The whole variable domain, remainder taken from reference TRBV7-9 and TRBJ2-1, is DTGVSQNPRHKITKRGQNVTFRCDPISEHNRLYWYRQTLGQGPEFLTYFQNEAQLEKSRLLSDRFSAERPKGSFSTLEIQRTEQGDSAMYLCASSLSQNNEQFFGPGTRLTVL.

This clonotype was detected ten times or more. The CDR3 reads CATSDLSEGELFF. CDR3 bases: TGTGCCACCAGTGATTTAAGCGAAGGGGAGCTGTTTTTT. The chain is built from TRBV24-1 and TRBJ2-2, with D unresolved. The germline V gene has CDR1 KGHDR and CDR2 SFDVKD. This CDR3 comprises 13 residues. V was cut by 1 base and J by 8 bases, with 7 bases left in between.

The sample holds many counts of this clonotype. The chain recombines TRBV7-2 with TRBJ2-1, with TRBD2 matching 12 bases. Unmatched junction bases numbered 8, after V lost 6 bases and J lost 8 bases. The CDR3 has 15 residues. Germline V lookup: CDR1 SGHTA, CDR2 FQGNSA. CDR3 amino acids: CASRSTGTSGYEQFF. CDR3 coding DNA: TGTGCCAGCAGATCTACCGGGACTAGCGGGTATGAGCAGTTCTTC. Drawing the rest from reference TRBV7-2 and TRBJ2-1, the complete variable domain is GAGVSQSPSNKVTEKGKDVELRCDPISGHTALYWYRQSLGQGLEFLIYFQGNSAPDKSGLPSDRFSAERTGGSVSTLTIQRTQQEDSAVYLCASRSTGTSGYEQFFGPGTRLTVL.

Worth noting for this clonotype: A read error may explain this, as a much larger clone is one base away. The genes are TRBV4-1 and TRBJ2-1; maybe TRBD1 (5 bases). This CDR3 comprises 15 residues. Per the germline V gene, CDR1 is MGHRA and CDR2 is YSYEKL. CDR3 nucleotides: TGCGCCGGCAGCCAAGGGGCCGGGTCCTACAATGAGCAGTTCTTC. It codes for CAGSQGAGSYNEQFF.

This clonotype was detected a few times. The chain has TRBV3-1 and TRBJ1-6; 7 bases are shared with TRBD1. V was pared by 1 base and J by 8 bases, with 2 bases of the junction left unmatched. The germline V gene encodes CDR1 LGHDT and CDR2 YNNKEL (reference sequence). CDR3 length equals 14 residues. This chain's CDR3 is CASSQGTGDSPLHF. CDR3 nucleotides: TGTGCCAGCAGCCAAGGGACAGGAGATTCACCCCTCCACTTT.

This clonotype was observed a handful of times. The chain combines TRBV7-8 with TRBJ1-2; no firm D call. Germline-derived CDR1 and CDR2 are SGHVS and FQNEAQ. The CDR3 runs to 11 residues. With 6 bases removed from V and 8 bases from J, the gap between germline ends came to 10 bases. CDR3 protein: CASSYKGGYTF. The CDR3 DNA reads as TGTGCCAGCAGTTACAAAGGAGGCTACACCTTC. Filled out from reference TRBV7-8 and TRBJ1-2, the complete variable domain reads GAGVSQSPRYKVAKRGQDVALRCDPISGHVSLFWYQQALGQGPEFLTYFQNEAQLDKSGLPSDRFFAERPEGSVSTLKIQRTQQEDSAVYLCASSYKGGYTFGSGTRLTVV.

The CDR3 reads CASSDRDRGSWSNQPQHF. The CDR3 DNA sequence: TGTGCCAGCAGTGACAGGGACAGGGGGTCGTGGAGCAATCAGCCCCAGCATTTT. The chain is built from TRBV7-6 and TRBJ1-5, with 11 bases lining up with TRBD1. Unmatched junction bases numbered 11, after V lost 6 bases and J lost 1 base. Germline V gene data show CDR1 as SGHVS and CDR2 as FNYEAQ. The CDR3 has 18 residues.

This clonotype appeared once. The J gene is TRBJ1-2, the V gene TRBV28; tentatively, D is TRBD1 (5 bases). Germline V gives CDR1 MDHEN, CDR2 SYDVKM. This CDR3 has 15 amino acids. Trimming took off 7 bases at V and 3 bases at J, with 18 bases between the two ends. Here the CDR3 DNA reads TGTGCCAGCACTACTAACAAAAGAGGGGACTATGGCTACACCTTC. Protein product: CASTTNKRGDYGYTF.

This clonotype has ten or more counts. This chain uses TRBV28 with TRBJ2-2, with 8 positions matching TRBD1. The germline V gene has CDR1 MDHEN and CDR2 SYDVKM. With 6 bases clipped from V and 3 bases from J, the junction kept 9 bases outside the gene matches. CDR3 size: 16 residues. CDR3 residues: CASRADREIDTGELFF. CDR3 bases: TGTGCCAGCAGAGCGGACAGGGAAATCGACACCGGGGAGCTGTTTTTT.

This clonotype was seen at least ten times. This chain joins TRBV30 and TRBJ1-5, with D possibly TRBD1 on 6 matching bases. The CDR3 spans 13 residues. Germline V gives CDR1 GTSNPN, CDR2 SVGIG (reference sequence). Between the trimmed V and J ends, which lost 3 bases and 7 bases, there was a span of 13 bases. The DNA for the CDR3 is TGTGCCTGGAGGGGGGGGCCGGGACAGCCCCAGCATTTT. Translated: CAWRGGPGQPQHF.